This T cell receptor beta chain was found in a study of blood T cells in healthy people across ages. A second roughly 7 to 12 cycle PCR used barcoded and J-beta primers. MiXCR, applied by TCRdb to the 5' RACE reads, yields one record per CDR3 protein. This sample yields over a million distinct CDR3 sequences, of which almost 25% are seen a single time; about 0.69% belongs to the top ten. Per germline, CDR1 SGHAT and CDR2 FQNNGV. V was trimmed by 5 bases and J by 2 bases, leaving 13 bases between them. The CDR3 runs to 15 residues. These same data were also listed under a study on T cells of mothers and their children.

The chain carries TRBV11-2 and TRBJ2-1, with a possible D match to TRBD2 (6 bases). Sequencing used blood. The sequence derives from a girl aged 2-9 years in good health. In DNA form, the CDR3 reads TGTGCCAGCAGCGGGAGGCGGAGTACCTACAATGAGCAGTTCTTC. This gives the protein CASSGRRSTYNEQFF.